This T cell receptor beta chain was captured by sequencing in a study of T cell responses to AZD1222 COVID-19 vaccine. V lost 3 bases to trimming and J lost 7 bases, with 15 bases between them. Germline CDR1 and CDR2: GTSNPN and SVGIG (reference sequence). The CDR3 extends over 14 amino acids. With regard to this clone: What it binds is not known.

The data were produced by immunoSEQ multiplex PCR, yet TCRdb's version contains in-frame clones alone and is incomplete. The repertoire holds tens of thousands of clones, around 88% seen once, with less than 12% in the top ten. Study conclusions and caveats: Vaccine-associated CD4 TCRs spanned spike, dominant at 160-218 and 743-854. The donor cohort was predominantly white British with a female majority, and clonal diversity may have been underestimated. Seropositive at baseline were only a handful of AZD1222 recipients. Once two AZD1222 doses were given, Spike-specific TCR breadth and depth went up.

The chain combines TRBV30 with TRBJ1-4; D unresolved. The sample was peripheral blood, taken 28 days after the second dose of the MenACWY control vaccine. This TCR derives from an adult who received the MenACWY meningococcal vaccine as a control. CDR3 nucleotides: TGTGCCTGGAGACCGGGTCGGGTGGGTGAAAAACTGTTTTTT. Its translation: CAWRPGRVGEKLFF.